This T cell receptor beta chain is from a study of shared clonotypes between healthy human individuals. Study-wide findings and caveats: Memory subsets generally showed smaller estimated richness than naive subsets did.

For each subset, genomic DNA was distributed in equal portions over several immunoSEQ plates. Here immunoSEQ multiplex PCR was the method, and the copy in TCRdb shows in-frame clones only, minus some. Here the sample spans about 2.3 million clones, approximately 93% being singletons. Details on this clone: What it recognizes is unknown.

The CDR3 runs to 15 residues. The germline V gene encodes CDR1 SGHDN and CDR2 FVKESK. V dropped 3 bases and J dropped 5 bases, with 17 bases sitting between them. This chain connects TRBV14 to TRBJ2-7; TRBD1 might be the D (7 bases). Material: naive CD4+ T cells from PBMCs. Subset: CD45RA+ positively selected. The TCR originated in a man aged 18 to 35 in good health. Some clones in this sample may be carry-over from other donors' samples. Here the CDR3 DNA reads TGTGCCAGCAGCCAGGGGGGCCAGGGGGACCACGAGCAGTACTTC. Translated: CASSQGGQGDHEQYF.